Sequencing of this TCR beta chain was carried out in a study of T-cell memory formation after mild COVID-19. This CDR3 spans 19 amino acids. The V gene end was trimmed by 1 base and the J gene end by 6 bases; junction bases not matched to a gene: 12. The germline V gene encodes CDR1 LNHNV and CDR2 YYDKDF (reference sequence). One entry per CDR3 protein, called by TCRdb with MiXCR from the 5' RACE reads. The sample consists of about 160,000 distinct CDR3 sequences, roughly 28% of them appearing once. Only a few counts were recorded for this clonotype. The clonotype comes from an adult woman who had mild COVID-19 (a few samples of this study predate the infection). Cell type and time point are not known. The chain recombines TRBV15 with TRBJ2-1; 13 bases line up with TRBD2. The sequenced sample consisted of PBMCs or a T cell subset sorted from them (not recorded which). The CDR3 is CATSRAGLAGPTLFNEQFF. The DNA of the CDR3 is TGTGCCACCAGCAGAGCGGGACTAGCGGGACCTACACTTTTCAATGAGCAGTTCTTC.